A selection of T cell receptor beta chains follows, all from one sample in a study of cytomegalovirus exposure and HLA in healthy donors. Profiling relied on immunoSEQ multiplex PCR, and the TCRdb table lists in-frame clones only, not all of them. The sample gives 150,000 to 200,000 clones, 86% of which show up once; 2% to 3% is in the top ten. Input material: PBMCs. These receptors were obtained from a man aged 18-30 years in good health and CMV-seropositive. CDR3s include the opening cysteine and the closing phenylalanine or tryptophan. The order of the fields is clone size, V gene, CDR3 protein. Clone sizes are given selectively: once, few, many, or a class where the clone is expanded.

. | TRBV27 | CASSRSQGNYYGYTF
. | TRBV2 | CASSSQGETDTQYF
. | TRBV28 | CASTRGGRASGELFF
. | TRBV4-3 | CASSQARTGGYEQYF
few | TRBV28 | CASSLSGIPNQPQHF
medium-sized | TRBV30 | CAWSRTAEGGNTIYF
. | TRBV29-1 | CSVDTVGGSVGYNEQFF
. | TRBV15 | CATTYRGSYNSPLHF
. | TRBV4-3 | CASSQGGSGELFF
once | TRBV15 | CATSRDTGLGEETQYF
. | TRBV18 | CASSRTEWLHTEAFF
. | TRBV4-2 | CASSQESGQSYEQYF
. | TRBV5-1 | CASSLGMETQYF
. | TRBV6-5 | CASSLNRDRGNEQFF
few | TRBV11-2 | CASSWTVSGNTIYF
. | TRBV6-1 | CASSLTSFLNNEQFF
. | TRBV11-3 | CASSLNQGSEAFF
. | TRBV6-1 | CASNRDQETQYF
. | TRBV28 | CASSYYLAGENEQFF
once | TRBV11-2 | CASSLGGGDLYGYTF
. | TRBV12-2 | CASRFPGGNTIYF
. | TRBV29-1 | CSVELSPRGGRLGEQFF
. | TRBV5-5 | CASSLEVSVLAGELFF
once | TRBV29-1 | CSVGQGTETGELFF
. | TRBV18 | CASSPPQGYEQYF
. | TRBV10-3 | CAISERTDSYGYTF
. | TRBV19 | CASSTGTALDSPLHF
. | TRBV19 | CASSLSTTGLAEDTQYF
. | TRBV18 | CASSPRIPGQAGHGYTF
. | TRBV29-1 | CSVTIISGGLSTDTQYF
. | TRBV9 | CASSQGDSMVYEQYF
. | TRBV5-6 | CASSLAQTYEQYF
. | TRBV7-8 | CASSWALAGMVYEQYF
. | TRBV11-2 | CASSSSRGEQFF
. | TRBV7-8 | CASSLGPGGNGNTIYF
. | TRBV9 | CASSPSLAWEQFF
. | TRBV28 | CASSLDRGGGNTIYF
few | TRBV9 | CASRLKGGSMNTEAFF
. | TRBV27 | CASSGSGNTEAFF
. | TRBV2 | CASKDRGLEKLFF
. | TRBV2 | CASSVGTSTDTQYF
. | TRBV18 | CASSLGVEGSPLHF
once | TRBV13 | CASSHRTSGVLTQYF
. | TRBV4-1 | CASSRGRSGGYGYTF
. | TRBV5-1 | CASSPSSGTYEQYF
. | TRBV27 | CASSRSSYNSPLHF